This T cell receptor beta chain was sequenced for a study of post-analysis software for immune sequencing data. Study at large: Multiple sclerosis in the patients followed relapsing-remitting, secondary progressive and progressive-relapsing courses. Study-level findings and limits: A few TRBV segments occurring more often in patients than controls included TRBV5-6, TRBV5-1 and TRBV20-1.

Unique molecular identifiers were carried by the TCR beta cDNA libraries. Using its own MiXCR run on the PCR reads, TCRdb lists one record per CDR3 protein. The sample has approximately 660,000 distinct CDR3 sequences, around 64% seen once; the top ten hold 11%. Details on this clonotype: Its specificity is not known.

V shed 4 bases and J shed 6 bases, with 16 bases lying between them. Germline CDR1 reads LGHDT; CDR2 reads YNNKEL (reference sequence). CDR3 length: 14 amino acids. What was sequenced was blood. The receptor was isolated from a girl aged 2-10 years with multiple sclerosis. This rearrangement joins TRBV3-1 to TRBJ2-7; D uncertain. Here the CDR3 DNA reads TGTGCCAGCAGCCCGAGCCAGCAGTGGAGCGAGCAGTACTTC. It specifies CASSPSQQWSEQYF.